These 22 T cell receptor beta chains were all obtained from the same sample, sequenced in a study of T-cell memory formation after mild COVID-19. TCRdb fed the 5' RACE reads into MiXCR, producing one record per CDR3 protein. The table shows around 310,000 distinct CDR3 sequences, with about 15% occurring only once. What was sequenced was PBMCs or a T cell subset sorted from them (not recorded which). The receptors were sampled from a man younger than 35 who had mild COVID-19 (a few samples of this study predate the infection). Cell type and time point are not known.

The sample holds a few counts of this clonotype. The V gene is TRBV29-1, the J gene TRBJ2-5; D ambiguous. This CDR3 has 13 amino acids. Germline lookup yields CDR1 SQVTM and CDR2 ANQGSEA. Trimming removed 4 bases from V and 4 bases from J, with 13 bases in between. Written as DNA, the CDR3 is TGCAGCGTTGTCGACATTCGCGCAGAGACCCAGTACTTC. It specifies CSVVDIRAETQYF.

This clonotype was counted between two and nine times. This chain connects TRBV24-1 to TRBJ1-1, with 9 bases matching TRBD1. This CDR3 region has 14 residues. Germline V lookup: CDR1 KGHDR, CDR2 SFDVKD. V trimming: 4 bases; J trimming: 10 bases; junction bases outside the gene matches: 9. The CDR3 here is CATSDSDRGGAAFF. The CDR3 region has the DNA TGTGCCACCAGTGACTCGGACAGGGGAGGTGCAGCTTTCTTT.

There are a few counts of this clonotype. J is TRBJ2-7 and V is TRBV7-9; D not resolved. The CDR3 runs to 12 residues. Germline assignment: CDR1 SEHNR and CDR2 FQNEAQ (reference sequence). V was shortened by 4 bases and J by 3 bases, with 7 bases between the two germline ends. In DNA form, the CDR3 reads TGTGCCAGCAGCTCTACGGTCTACGAGCAGTACGTC. This encodes CASSSTVYEQYV.

The rearrangement uses TRBV5-1 and TRBJ2-2; D remains unclear. V lost 7 bases and J 4 bases, leaving 14 bases between the germline ends. This CDR3 spans 14 amino acids. Germline loops: CDR1 SGHRS, CDR2 YFSETQ. CDR3 nucleotide sequence: TGCGCCAGCGCCCCCCAGATGAGCACCGGGGAGCTGTTTTTT. Amino acids: CASAPQMSTGELFF.

CDR3 protein: CASSYSAFVRAGELFF. DNA of the CDR3: TGTGCCAGCAGTTACTCGGCTTTCGTGAGGGCCGGGGAGCTGTTTTTT. J is TRBJ2-2 and V is TRBV6-5; a possible D gene is TRBD2 (5 bases). The CDR3 runs to 16 residues. V lost 0 bases and J 6 bases, leaving 14 bases between the germline ends. Germline V lookup: CDR1 MNHEY, CDR2 SVGAGI.

The chain joins TRBV29-1 to TRBJ1-1; the D gene is possibly TRBD1 (6 bases). Germline V CDR1 and CDR2: SQVTM, ANQGSEA. Trimming pared 6 bases from V and 3 bases from J, leaving 11 bases between. This CDR3 is 12 amino acids long. The CDR3 reads CSVEGVDTEAFF. For the CDR3, the DNA is TGCAGCGTGGAGGGGGTGGACACTGAAGCTTTCTTT.

The chain is built from TRBV4-2 and TRBJ2-3; D is undetermined. CDR3 size: 13 residues. V was trimmed by 5 bases and J by 6 bases, leaving 12 bases between them. Germline-derived CDR1 and CDR2 are LGHNA and YNFKEQ. As DNA, the CDR3 is TGTGCCAGCAGCTCCCGGCTGGGGGATACGCAGTATTTT. It encodes CASSSRLGDTQYF.

This clonotype was picked up many times. CDR3 in amino acids: CASSLGTVQEQYF. Here the CDR3 DNA reads TGTGCCAGCAGCCTCGGGACAGTTCAAGAGCAGTACTTC. The chain has TRBV7-6 and TRBJ2-7; 7 bases are a match to TRBD1. The CDR3 length is 13 residues. Looked up from germline, CDR1 is SGHVS and CDR2 is FNYEAQ. V was clipped by 5 bases and J by 7 bases; unmatched bases: 8.

In its sample, this clonotype was seen a few times. The chain uses TRBV6-1 and TRBJ2-2; D is perhaps TRBD1 (5 bases). The length of the CDR3 is 15 residues. CDR1 and CDR2 (germline): MNHNS, SASEGT. Trimming removed 1 base from V and 4 bases from J, with 10 bases in between. CDR3 loop: CASSEDPGFTGELFF. DNA for the CDR3: TGTGCCAGCAGTGAAGACCCAGGGTTCACCGGGGAGCTGTTTTTT.

This clonotype was observed once. This rearrangement joins TRBV18 to TRBJ1-2; a possible D gene is TRBD1 (5 bases). The CDR3 runs to 13 residues. The germline gives CDR1 KGHSH, CDR2 LQKENI. V was pared by 3 bases and J by 5 bases, with 10 bases between. Written as DNA, the CDR3 is TGTGCCAGCTCACCGGGACGGGAGTATGGCTACACCTTC. This encodes CASSPGREYGYTF.

In its sample, this clonotype was seen a few times. The V call is TRBV7-6, the J call TRBJ1-5; 7 nucleotides agree with TRBD1. In germline, CDR1 is SGHVS, CDR2 FNYEAQ. The V segment lost 6 bases and the J segment 7 bases; nucleotides outside the gene matches: 9. CDR3 length: 14 residues. In nucleotides, the CDR3 is TGTGCCAGCAGTCCCCAGGGGGGGGAACAGCCCCAGCATTTT. Translating gives CASSPQGGEQPQHF. The full variable domain, its missing parts supplied by reference TRBV7-6 and TRBJ1-5, is GAGVSQSPRYKVTKRGQDVALRCDPISGHVSLYWYRQALGQGPEFLTYFNYEAQQDKSGLPNDRFSAERPEGSISTLTIQRTEQRDSAMYRCASSPQGGEQPQHFGDGTRLSIL.

The gene calls are TRBV2 and TRBJ2-5, with 7 bases fitting TRBD1. From germline, CDR1 is SNHLY and CDR2 FYNNEI. This CDR3 has 13 amino acids. Trimming took 4 bases from V and 3 from J; bases not matched to a gene: 2. CDR3 sequence reads: CASSVDRKETQYF. The CDR3 nucleotides are TGTGCCAGCAGTGTGGACAGGAAAGAGACCCAGTACTTC.

This clonotype was seen only a few times. The chain combines TRBV4-3 with TRBJ1-5, with a possible D match to TRBD1 (6 bases). This CDR3 has 11 residues. CDR1 is LGHNA and CDR2 is YSLEER in the germline V gene. V was trimmed by 5 bases and J by 9 bases, leaving 8 bases between them. In DNA, the CDR3 is TGCGCCAGCAGCACAGGGTGGCCCCAGCATTTT. It translates to CASSTGWPQHF.

The chain combines TRBV12-3 or TRBV12-4 with TRBJ2-1; TRBD1 matches 9 bases. This CDR3 region has 14 residues. Unmatched junction bases numbered 7, after V lost 5 bases and J lost 8 bases. The DNA for the CDR3 is TGTGCCAGCAGTCCGGGACAGGGAAGGGATGAGCAGTTCTTC. It yields the protein CASSPGQGRDEQFF.

This sequence joins TRBV6-1 and TRBJ2-5, with 12 bases matching TRBD2. Germline CDR1 is MNHNS and CDR2 is SASEGT. There are 15 residues in the CDR3. After removal of 2 bases from V and 5 bases from J, the junction contained 3 bases not matched to a gene. CDR3 sequence (DNA): TGTGCCAGCAGTGAAACACTAGCGGGGGGTGAGACCCAGTACTTC. Its translation: CASSETLAGGETQYF.

Ten or more counts support this clonotype. The chain is built from TRBV20-1 and TRBJ2-3, with 10 bases fitting TRBD2. The germline V gene has CDR1 DFQATT and CDR2 SNEGSKA (reference sequence). V lost 0 bases, J lost 3 bases, and 6 bases stayed unmatched. The CDR3 is made up of 16 amino acids. The CDR3 protein is CSARDIASGGTDTQYF. CDR3 DNA: TGCAGTGCTAGAGATATAGCTAGCGGGGGTACAGATACGCAGTATTTT.

This clonotype occurred a few times. CDR3 coding DNA: TGCGCCAGCAGCCAACCGACGGCCAGTGGAAAACTGTTTTTT. Its translation: CASSQPTASGKLFF. The chain is built from TRBV4-1 and TRBJ1-4; D is uncertain. Per the germline V gene, CDR1 is MGHRA and CDR2 is YSYEKL. The V gene lost 2 bases and the J gene lost 10 bases, with 14 bases spanning the gap. The CDR3 has 14 residues.

The gene calls are TRBV4-1 and TRBJ1-1; TRBD1 is a possible D gene (5 bases). The germline V gene encodes CDR1 MGHRA and CDR2 YSYEKL. Trimming cost V 0 bases and J 2 bases, with 10 bases left between them. This CDR3 has 15 amino acids. DNA of the CDR3: TGCGCCAGCAGCCAAGAGACAGAAGTAAACACTGAAGCTTTCTTT. It is translated as CASSQETEVNTEAFF.

The CDR3 sequence: CSVGAPQVKNTEAFF. CDR3 bases: TGCAGCGTTGGGGCTCCACAGGTAAAGAACACTGAAGCTTTCTTT. The chain couples TRBV29-1 to TRBJ1-1; a weak D match, TRBD1 (5 bases). The CDR3 sequence is 15 residues long. Trimming took off 4 bases at V and 1 base at J, with 16 bases between the two ends. CDR1 SQVTM and CDR2 ANQGSEA come from the germline V gene.

This clonotype was recorded many times. This chain joins TRBV29-1 and TRBJ2-3; D is ambiguous. The germline gives CDR1 SQVTM, CDR2 ANQGSEA. The CDR3 contains 12 residues. Trimming shortened V by 0 bases and J by 5 bases, and 6 bases separated the two germline ends. The CDR3 loop is CSVEEGEDTQYF. The CDR3 DNA reads TGCAGCGTTGAAGAAGGAGAAGATACGCAGTATTTT.

In this sample, this clonotype turned up a few times. The chain couples TRBV12-5 to TRBJ2-5, with D unclear. Germline values: CDR1 LGHNT, CDR2 FRNRAP. This CDR3 region has 11 residues. V was trimmed by 6 bases and J by 5 bases, leaving 7 bases between them. CDR3 coding DNA: TGTGCTAGTGGCTCGGAGGAGACCCAGTACTTC. It is translated as CASGSEETQYF.

This chain uses TRBV4-2 with TRBJ2-3, with D tentatively TRBD1 (6 bases). The CDR3 consists of 17 residues. Germline CDR1 is LGHNA and CDR2 is YNFKEQ. Trimming stripped 4 bases from V and 1 base from J, with 18 bases between. DNA for the CDR3: TGTGCCAGCAGCCCAGATCCGACAGGCTCAGGCACAGATACGCAGTATTTT. Translating it yields CASSPDPTGSGTDTQYF.